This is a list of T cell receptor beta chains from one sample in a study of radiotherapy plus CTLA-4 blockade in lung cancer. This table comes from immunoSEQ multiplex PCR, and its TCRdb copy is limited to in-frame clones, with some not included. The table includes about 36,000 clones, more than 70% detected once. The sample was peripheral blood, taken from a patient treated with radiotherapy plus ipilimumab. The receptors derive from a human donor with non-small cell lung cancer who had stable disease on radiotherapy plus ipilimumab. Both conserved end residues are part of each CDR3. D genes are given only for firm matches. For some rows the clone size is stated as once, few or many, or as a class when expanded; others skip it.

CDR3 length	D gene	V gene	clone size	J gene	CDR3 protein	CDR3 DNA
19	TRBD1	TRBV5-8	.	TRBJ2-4	CASSFFGTGRDGAKNIQYF	TGTGCCAGCAGCTTTTTCGGGACAGGGAGAGATGGGGCCAAAAACATTCAGTACTTC
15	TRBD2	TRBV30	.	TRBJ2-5	CAWSVGGGGRETQYF	TGTGCCTGGAGTGTAGGCGGGGGAGGTCGAGAGACCCAGTACTTC
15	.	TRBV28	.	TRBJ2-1	CASTPSGLSYNEQFF	TGTGCCAGCACCCCAAGCGGACTGTCCTACAATGAGCAGTTCTTC
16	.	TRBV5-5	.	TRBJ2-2	CASSLGLGLNTGELFF	TGTGCCAGCAGCTTGGGGTTGGGGCTGAACACCGGGGAGCTGTTTTTT
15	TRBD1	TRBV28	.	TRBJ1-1	CASSSWDRGYSEAFF	TGTGCCAGCAGTTCATGGGACAGGGGTTATTCTGAAGCTTTCTTT
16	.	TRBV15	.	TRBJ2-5	CATSRDRGGPQETQYF	TGTGCCACCAGCAGAGATCGGGGTGGTCCCCAAGAGACCCAGTACTTC
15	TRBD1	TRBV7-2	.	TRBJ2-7	CASSLGTGTGSGQYF	TGTGCCAGCAGCTTAGGGACCGGGACAGGGTCAGGGCAGTACTTC
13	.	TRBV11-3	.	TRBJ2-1	CASSSLSVNEQFF	TGTGCCAGCAGCTCTCTTAGCGTGAATGAGCAGTTCTTC
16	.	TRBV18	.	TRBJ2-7	CASSRGGSQGGYEQYF	TGTGCCAGCTCCCGAGGGGGTTCTCAGGGGGGCTACGAGCAGTACTTC
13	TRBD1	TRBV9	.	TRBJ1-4	CASSPGTAEKLFF	TGTGCCAGCAGTCCCGGGACAGCTGAAAAACTGTTTTTT
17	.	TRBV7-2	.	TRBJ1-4	CASSLPARGILGEKLFF	TGTGCCAGCAGCTTACCCGCAAGGGGCATCCTTGGTGAAAAACTGTTTTTT
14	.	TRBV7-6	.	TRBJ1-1	CASTPDEVNTEAFF	TGTGCCAGCACCCCAGACGAGGTAAACACTGAAGCTTTCTTT
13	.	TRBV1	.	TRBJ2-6	CTSSLSRANVLTF	TGCACCAGCAGTCTGAGTCGGGCCAACGTCCTGACTTTC
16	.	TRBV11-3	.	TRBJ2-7	CASSLGAGSDSYEQYF	TGTGCCAGCAGCTTGGGAGCGGGCAGTGACTCCTACGAGCAGTACTTC
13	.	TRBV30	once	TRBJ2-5	CAWSGWGDETQYF	TGTGCCTGGAGTGGTTGGGGAGACGAGACCCAGTACTTC
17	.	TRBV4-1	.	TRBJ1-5	CASSQEILRKSDRPQHF	TGCGCCAGCAGCCAAGAAATCCTCCGAAAGAGCGATCGGCCCCAGCATTTT
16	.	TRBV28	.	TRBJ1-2	CASSLSPRGRPYGYTF	TGTGCCAGCAGTTTATCCCCCCGAGGGCGTCCCTATGGCTACACCTTC
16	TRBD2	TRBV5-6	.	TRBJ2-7	CASSVGLAGGPGEQYF	TGTGCCAGCAGCGTCGGACTAGCGGGAGGGCCGGGCGAGCAGTACTTC
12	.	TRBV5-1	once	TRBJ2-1	CASSLVRSEQFF	TGCGCCAGCAGCTTGGTCAGGTCTGAGCAGTTCTTC
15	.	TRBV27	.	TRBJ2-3	CASGMRGLGTDTQYF	TGTGCCAGCGGGATGCGAGGGCTGGGCACAGATACGCAGTATTTT
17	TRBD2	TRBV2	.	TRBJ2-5	CASSEGASGRYVETQYF	TGTGCCAGCAGTGAAGGGGCTAGCGGGAGATATGTGGAGACCCAGTACTTC
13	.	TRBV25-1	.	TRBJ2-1	CASSERARGEQFF	TGTGCCAGCAGTGAAAGAGCTAGGGGGGAGCAGTTCTTC
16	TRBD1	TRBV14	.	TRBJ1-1	CASSPYLGQGFTEAFF	TGTGCCAGCAGCCCTTACTTAGGACAGGGCTTCACTGAAGCTTTCTTT
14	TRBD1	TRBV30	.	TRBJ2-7	CAWSAGTGDYEQYF	TGTGCCTGGAGTGCCGGGACAGGCGACTACGAGCAGTACTTC
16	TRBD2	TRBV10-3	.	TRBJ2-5	CAIRSGLAGSQETQYF	TGTGCCATCAGGAGTGGACTAGCGGGATCCCAAGAGACCCAGTACTTC
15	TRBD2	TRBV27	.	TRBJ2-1	CASIPSGRAGNEQFF	TGTGCCAGCATCCCGAGCGGGAGGGCGGGGAATGAGCAGTTCTTC
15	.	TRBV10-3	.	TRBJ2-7	CAISESGRGIYEQYF	TGTGCCATCAGTGAGTCGGGGAGAGGAATCTACGAGCAGTACTTC
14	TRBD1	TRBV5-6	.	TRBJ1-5	CASSRQGANQPQHF	TGTGCCAGCAGCCGACAGGGGGCCAATCAGCCCCAGCATTTT
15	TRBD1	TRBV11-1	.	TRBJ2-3	CASSLQGAVTDTQYF	TGTGCCAGCAGCTTACAGGGGGCGGTGACAGATACGCAGTATTTT
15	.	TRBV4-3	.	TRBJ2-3	CASSLGDELPDTQYF	TGCGCCAGCAGCCTAGGAGACGAGCTTCCAGATACGCAGTATTTT
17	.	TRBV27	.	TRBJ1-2	CASSLVGGGVGNYGYTF	TGTGCCAGCAGTTTGGTGGGGGGAGGGGTCGGGAACTATGGCTACACCTTC
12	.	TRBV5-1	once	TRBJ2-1	CASSSREDEQFF	TGCGCCAGCAGCTCAAGGGAGGATGAGCAGTTCTTC
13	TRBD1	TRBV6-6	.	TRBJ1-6	CASSEQGNSPLHF	TGTGCCAGCAGCGAACAGGGGAATTCACCCCTCCACTTT
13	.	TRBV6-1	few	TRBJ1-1	CASGGQLNTEAFF	TGTGCCAGCGGGGGACAACTGAACACTGAAGCTTTCTTT
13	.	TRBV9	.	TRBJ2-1	CASNSDADNEQFF	TGTGCCAGCAACTCAGACGCGGACAATGAGCAGTTCTTC
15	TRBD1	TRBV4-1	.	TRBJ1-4	CASSQPGQANEKLFF	TGCGCCAGCAGCCAACCGGGACAGGCTAATGAAAAACTGTTTTTT
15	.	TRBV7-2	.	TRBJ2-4	CASSVSGVGKNIQYF	TGTGCCAGCAGCGTCTCGGGGGTCGGCAAAAACATTCAGTACTTC